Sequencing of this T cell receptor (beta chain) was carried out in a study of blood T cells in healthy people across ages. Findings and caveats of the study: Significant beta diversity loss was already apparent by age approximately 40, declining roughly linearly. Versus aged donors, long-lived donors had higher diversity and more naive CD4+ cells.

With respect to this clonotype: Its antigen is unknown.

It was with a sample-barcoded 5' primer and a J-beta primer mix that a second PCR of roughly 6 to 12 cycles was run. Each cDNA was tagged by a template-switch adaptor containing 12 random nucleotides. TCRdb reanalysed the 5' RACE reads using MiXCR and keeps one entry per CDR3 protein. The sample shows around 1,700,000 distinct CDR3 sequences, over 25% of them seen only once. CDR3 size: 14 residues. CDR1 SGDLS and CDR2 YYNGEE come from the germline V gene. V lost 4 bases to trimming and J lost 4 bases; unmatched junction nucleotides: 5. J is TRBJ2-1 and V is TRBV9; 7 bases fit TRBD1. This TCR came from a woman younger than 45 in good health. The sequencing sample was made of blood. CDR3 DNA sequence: TGTGCCAGCAGCTGGAAGACAGGGTACAATGAGCAGTTCTTC. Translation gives CASSWKTGYNEQFF.